The sample holds many counts of the clone carrying this T cell receptor (beta chain). Its antigen is unknown. These data come from a study of response to subunit inactivated influenza vaccine. Trimming removed 8 bases at V and 4 bases at J, with 14 bases between. The CDR3 loop spans 13 amino acids. Germline CDR1 and CDR2: MNHNS and SASEGT. Via MiXCR, TCRdb re-called the RT-PCR reads, giving one row per CDR3 protein. Altogether under 850,000 distinct CDR3 sequences are present, about a fifth being singletons, with the ten largest covering roughly 11%. Study results and limitations: Only a handful of new T cells, the authors suggested, are recruited with each seasonal influenza vaccination.

The specimen was PBMCs from blood, collected 5 to 6 days after vaccination. J is TRBJ2-5 and V is TRBV6-1, with D perhaps TRBD2 (6 bases). This TCR was sampled from a man aged 50-59 years who received an inactivated influenza vaccine. The CDR3 loop is CASFQRARETQYF. Written as DNA, the CDR3 is TGTGCCAGCTTCCAGCGGGCCCGAGAGACCCAGTACTTC.